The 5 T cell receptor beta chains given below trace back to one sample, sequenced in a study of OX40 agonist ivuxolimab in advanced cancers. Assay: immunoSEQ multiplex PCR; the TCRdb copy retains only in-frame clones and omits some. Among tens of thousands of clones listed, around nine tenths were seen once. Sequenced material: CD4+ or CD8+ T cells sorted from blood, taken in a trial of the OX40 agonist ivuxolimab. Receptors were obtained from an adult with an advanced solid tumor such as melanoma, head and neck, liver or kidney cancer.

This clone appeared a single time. The CDR3 protein is CASSSGASAQETQYF. CDR3 bases: TGCGCCAGCAGCTCGGGGGCGTCCGCCCAAGAGACCCAGTACTTC. V usage is TRBV5-1 and J usage is TRBJ2-5, with D perhaps being TRBD1 or TRBD2 (6 bases each). CDR3 size: 15 residues. The V and J ends lost 3 bases and 1 base respectively, with 13 bases between them. Germline V gives CDR1 SGHRS, CDR2 YFSETQ.

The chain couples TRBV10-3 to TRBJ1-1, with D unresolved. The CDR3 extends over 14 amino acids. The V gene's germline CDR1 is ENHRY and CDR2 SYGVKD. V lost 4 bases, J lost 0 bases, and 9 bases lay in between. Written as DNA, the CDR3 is TGTGCCATCAGTGGTTCGAGAGTGAACACTGAAGCTTTCTTT. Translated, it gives CAISGSRVNTEAFF.

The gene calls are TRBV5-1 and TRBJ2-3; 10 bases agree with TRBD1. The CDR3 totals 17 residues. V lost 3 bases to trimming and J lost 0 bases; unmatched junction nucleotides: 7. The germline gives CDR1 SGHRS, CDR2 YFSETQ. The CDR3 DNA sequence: TGCGCCAGCAGCTCCGGGACAGGGGCTACTAGCACAGATACGCAGTATTTT. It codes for CASSSGTGATSTDTQYF.

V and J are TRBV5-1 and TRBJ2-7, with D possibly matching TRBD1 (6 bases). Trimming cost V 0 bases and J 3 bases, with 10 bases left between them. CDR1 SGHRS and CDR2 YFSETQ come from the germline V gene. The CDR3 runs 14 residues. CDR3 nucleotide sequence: TGCGCCAGCAGCTTGGCAGGGGTGAGCTACGAGCAGTACTTC. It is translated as CASSLAGVSYEQYF.

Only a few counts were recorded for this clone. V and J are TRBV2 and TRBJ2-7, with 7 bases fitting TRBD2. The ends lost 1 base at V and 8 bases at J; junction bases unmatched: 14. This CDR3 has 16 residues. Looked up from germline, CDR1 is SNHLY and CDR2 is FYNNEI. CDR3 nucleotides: TGTGCCAGCAGTGAAGTCGGGGGGTGGACCACCGGGCAGCAGTACTTC. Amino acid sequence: CASSEVGGWTTGQQYF.